This T cell receptor (beta chain) was obtained from a study of PD-1 blockade in classical Hodgkin lymphoma. General study results and limits: Reports indicated that newly diagnosed patients had lower baseline TCR diversity than healthy donors did.

Relapse was seen in all patients after autologous stem cell transplantation, and brentuximab vedotin exposure was variable. A word on this clone: Its target is not known.

Germline V gene data show CDR1 as LNHDA and CDR2 as SQIVND (reference sequence). Trimming took 2 bases from V and 6 from J, leaving 11 bases between them. This CDR3 comprises 14 residues. Sequenced by immunoSEQ multiplex PCR; TCRdb stores in-frame clones only, minus some. The sample has about 23,000 clones, about 71% seen once. The sequencing used peripheral blood mononuclear cells (PBMCs), collected at baseline. The origin of this receptor is a human donor with classical Hodgkin lymphoma. The chain joins TRBV19 to TRBJ2-4; the D gene is possibly TRBD1 (6 bases). The CDR3 coding sequence is TGTGCCAGTAGTATATTGGGACATGGAAACATTCAGTACTTC. It translates to CASSILGHGNIQYF. Supplemented by reference TRBV19 and TRBJ2-4, the full variable domain reads DGGITQSPKYLFRKEGQNVTLSCEQNLNHDAMYWYRQDPGQGLRLIYYSQIVNDFQKGDIAEGYSVSREKKESFPLTVTSAQKNPTAFYLCASSILGHGNIQYFGAGTRLSVL.